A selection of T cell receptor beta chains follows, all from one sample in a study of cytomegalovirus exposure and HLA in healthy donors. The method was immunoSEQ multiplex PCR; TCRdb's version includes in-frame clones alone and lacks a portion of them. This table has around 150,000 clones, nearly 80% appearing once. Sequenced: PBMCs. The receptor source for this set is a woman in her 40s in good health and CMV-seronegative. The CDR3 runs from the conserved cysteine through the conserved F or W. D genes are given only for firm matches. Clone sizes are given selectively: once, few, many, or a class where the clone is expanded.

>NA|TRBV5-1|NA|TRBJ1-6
CASSFLDSNSPLHF
TGCGCCAGCAGCTTTTTGGACAGCAATTCACCCCTCCACTTT
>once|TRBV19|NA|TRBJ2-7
CASSIGSPLEQYF
TGTGCCAGTAGTATAGGGAGTCCCCTGGAGCAGTACTTC
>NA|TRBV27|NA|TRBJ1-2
CASRILGVNYGYTF
TGTGCCAGCAGGATTCTAGGGGTGAACTATGGCTACACCTTC
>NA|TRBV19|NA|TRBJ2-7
CASSSKAEQYF
TGTGCCAGTAGTAGTAAAGCCGAGCAGTACTTC
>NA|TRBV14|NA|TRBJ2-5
CASSRLMGGQETQYF
TGTGCCAGCAGCCGACTGATGGGGGGCCAAGAGACCCAGTACTTC
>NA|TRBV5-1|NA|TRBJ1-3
CASIDSSGNTIYF
TGCGCCAGCATCGACAGCTCTGGAAACACCATATATTTT
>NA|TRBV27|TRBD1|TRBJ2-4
CASSRQGDKNIQYF
TGTGCCAGCAGTCGACAGGGGGACAAAAACATTCAGTACTTC
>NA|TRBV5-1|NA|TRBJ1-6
CASSLETGKNSPLHF
TGCGCCAGCAGCTTGGAAACAGGGAAGAATTCACCCCTCCACTTT
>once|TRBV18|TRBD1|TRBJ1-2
CASSPSTGTEYGYTF
TGTGCCAGCTCACCGTCGACCGGGACAGAATATGGCTACACCTTC
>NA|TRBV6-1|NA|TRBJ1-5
CASSETRPQHF
TGTGCCAGCAGTGAAACACGGCCCCAGCATTTT